This is a list of T cell receptor beta chains from one sample in a study of blood T cells in healthy people across ages. TCRdb re-derived calls from the 5' RACE reads in MiXCR, one entry per CDR3 protein. This table has around 320,000 distinct CDR3 sequences, roughly 29% appearing once. The sequencing input was blood. The source is a woman in her 70s in good health. CDR3s include the opening cysteine and the closing phenylalanine or tryptophan. The order of the fields is D gene, clone size, J gene, V gene, CDR3 DNA, CDR3 protein. The D gene is left open where the match is weak. Size tells how often a clone was seen (once, few, many) or the class of an expanded clone, and some rows leave it out.

d_call: -; clone_size: few; j_call: TRBJ1-5; v_call: TRBV7-6; cdr3_nt: TGTGCCAGCAGCTTAGGTTTGGATGGCAATCAGCCCCAGCATTTT; cdr3_aa: CASSLGLDGNQPQHF
d_call: TRBD1; clone_size: few; j_call: TRBJ2-6; v_call: TRBV4-3; cdr3_nt: TGCGCCAGCAGCCAAGATAGGGACAGCTCTGGGGCCAACGTCCTGACTTTC; cdr3_aa: CASSQDRDSSGANVLTF
d_call: -; clone_size: -; j_call: TRBJ1-2; v_call: TRBV28; cdr3_nt: TGTGCCAGCAGTCTGACTTCTAACTATGGCTACACCTTC; cdr3_aa: CASSLTSNYGYTF
d_call: TRBD1; clone_size: few; j_call: TRBJ1-5; v_call: TRBV2; cdr3_nt: TGTGCCAGCAGTTACAAACAGGGGGAAGGTCAGCCCCAGCATTTT; cdr3_aa: CASSYKQGEGQPQHF
d_call: -; clone_size: few; j_call: TRBJ2-1; v_call: TRBV29-1; cdr3_nt: TGCAGCGTTGAGTCGGGTCGGGAATCCTACAATGAGCAGTTCTTC; cdr3_aa: CSVESGRESYNEQFF
d_call: -; clone_size: -; j_call: TRBJ2-7; v_call: TRBV5-1; cdr3_nt: TGCGCCAGCAGCTTGATCCAGGGCTCCTACGAGCAGTACTTC; cdr3_aa: CASSLIQGSYEQYF
d_call: -; clone_size: -; j_call: TRBJ1-5; v_call: TRBV27; cdr3_nt: TGTGCCAGCAGTTCCTACAATCAGCCCCAGCATTTT; cdr3_aa: CASSSYNQPQHF
d_call: TRBD1; clone_size: few; j_call: TRBJ2-7; v_call: TRBV20-1; cdr3_nt: TGCAGTGCTAGGATCGGGACAGGGGTCGAGCAGTACTTC; cdr3_aa: CSARIGTGVEQYF
d_call: TRBD2; clone_size: -; j_call: TRBJ2-5; v_call: TRBV11-2; cdr3_nt: TGTGCCAGCAGCTTAGGGGCGGGAGGGCAAGAGACCCAGTACTTC; cdr3_aa: CASSLGAGGQETQYF
d_call: -; clone_size: -; j_call: TRBJ2-5; v_call: TRBV5-1; cdr3_nt: TGCGCCAGCAGCTTGGCCCGGACAGCAAGGCAAGAGACCCAGTACTTC; cdr3_aa: CASSLARTARQETQYF
d_call: -; clone_size: many; j_call: TRBJ1-3; v_call: TRBV29-1; cdr3_nt: TGCAGCGTTGTCGAGCGGCCTTCTGGAAACACCATATATTTT; cdr3_aa: CSVVERPSGNTIYF
d_call: -; clone_size: -; j_call: TRBJ2-7; v_call: TRBV20-1; cdr3_nt: TGCAGTGCTAGAAAAAGGAGCTCCTACGAGCAGTACTTC; cdr3_aa: CSARKRSSYEQYF
d_call: -; clone_size: -; j_call: TRBJ2-4; v_call: TRBV5-1; cdr3_nt: TGCGCCAGCAGCTTGTATACAGCGGGAAACATTCAGTACTTC; cdr3_aa: CASSLYTAGNIQYF
d_call: TRBD1; clone_size: -; j_call: TRBJ2-1; v_call: TRBV6-5; cdr3_nt: TGTGCCAGCAGGGAGACAGGGATCCCCTACAATGAGCAGTTCTTC; cdr3_aa: CASRETGIPYNEQFF
d_call: TRBD1; clone_size: -; j_call: TRBJ2-3; v_call: TRBV12-3/TRBV12-4; cdr3_nt: TGTGCCAGCAGTTTAGGACAGGGGAAGGCCAAAGGTGGAGATACGCAGTATTTT; cdr3_aa: CASSLGQGKAKGGDTQYF
d_call: -; clone_size: few; j_call: TRBJ2-5; v_call: TRBV3-1; cdr3_nt: TGTGCCAGCAGCCGAGGACCCCGTTGGGAGCAGTACTTC; cdr3_aa: CASSRGPRWEQYF
d_call: TRBD1; clone_size: -; j_call: TRBJ2-1; v_call: TRBV5-1; cdr3_nt: TGCGCCAGCAGCTCGGGGACAGGTCGTGAGCGGGACAATGAGCAGTTCTTC; cdr3_aa: CASSSGTGRERDNEQFF
d_call: TRBD2; clone_size: few; j_call: TRBJ2-4; v_call: TRBV20-1; cdr3_nt: TGCAGTGCTAGGCTTAGCGGGAGGGCCGGAACCAAAAACATTCAGTACTTC; cdr3_aa: CSARLSGRAGTKNIQYF
d_call: TRBD2; clone_size: -; j_call: TRBJ2-7; v_call: TRBV7-9; cdr3_nt: TGTGCCAGCAGCTTAGTAGTCGGGAGGGCCTCCGACGAGCAGTACTTC; cdr3_aa: CASSLVVGRASDEQYF
d_call: -; clone_size: -; j_call: TRBJ1-1; v_call: TRBV28; cdr3_nt: TGTGCCAGCAGTCCCGGACCTTTGTTTGCTTTCTTT; cdr3_aa: CASSPGPLFAFF
d_call: -; clone_size: few; j_call: TRBJ2-5; v_call: TRBV3-1; cdr3_nt: TGTGCCAGCGGAACGAAAGGGGGGGACAGTGAGACCCAGTACTTC; cdr3_aa: CASGTKGGDSETQYF
d_call: -; clone_size: once; j_call: TRBJ2-7; v_call: TRBV5-1; cdr3_nt: TGCGCCAGCAGCTTTATCCCCGAGGCCGGCGAGCAGTACTTC; cdr3_aa: CASSFIPEAGEQYF
d_call: TRBD1; clone_size: -; j_call: TRBJ1-6; v_call: TRBV19; cdr3_nt: TGTGCCAGTAGTCCACAGGGGTCAACCGATTCACCCCTCCACTTT; cdr3_aa: CASSPQGSTDSPLHF
d_call: TRBD1; clone_size: many; j_call: TRBJ2-7; v_call: TRBV27; cdr3_nt: TGTGCCAGCAGTTCGGGACAGAACCTCTACGAGCAGTACTTC; cdr3_aa: CASSSGQNLYEQYF
d_call: -; clone_size: few; j_call: TRBJ1-1; v_call: TRBV14; cdr3_nt: TGTGCCAGCAGCCAGCCAGGGAGATTTGAAGCTTTCTTT; cdr3_aa: CASSQPGRFEAFF
d_call: -; clone_size: -; j_call: TRBJ1-6; v_call: TRBV6-1; cdr3_nt: TGTGCCAGCAGTGAAGCGCCGAATTCACCCCTCCACTTT; cdr3_aa: CASSEAPNSPLHF
d_call: -; clone_size: -; j_call: TRBJ2-5; v_call: TRBV12-3/TRBV12-4; cdr3_nt: TGTGCCTGCAGTGGGGAGTCTAAGGAGACCCAGTACTTC; cdr3_aa: CACSGESKETQYF
d_call: -; clone_size: -; j_call: TRBJ2-1; v_call: TRBV20-1; cdr3_nt: TGCAGTGCTAGAGAACGGAGCTCCTACAATGAGCAGTTCTTC; cdr3_aa: CSARERSSYNEQFF
d_call: TRBD2; clone_size: -; j_call: TRBJ2-5; v_call: TRBV7-9; cdr3_nt: TGTGCCAGCAGTTGGGGACTAAAAGAGACCCAGTACTTC; cdr3_aa: CASSWGLKETQYF
d_call: -; clone_size: few; j_call: TRBJ2-2; v_call: TRBV15; cdr3_nt: TGTGCCACCAGCAGAGATCGGGAACGTCTCGCGAACACCGGGGAGCTGTTTTTT; cdr3_aa: CATSRDRERLANTGELFF
d_call: TRBD2; clone_size: -; j_call: TRBJ2-7; v_call: TRBV5-1; cdr3_nt: TGCGCCAGCAGCCGGGCTCCTGGCGGGAGTTCCTACGAGCAGTACTTC; cdr3_aa: CASSRAPGGSSYEQYF
d_call: -; clone_size: -; j_call: TRBJ2-1; v_call: TRBV24-1; cdr3_nt: TGTGCCACCAGTGACCTTAACGGGAACAATGAGCAGTTCTTC; cdr3_aa: CATSDLNGNNEQFF
d_call: TRBD1; clone_size: -; j_call: TRBJ1-1; v_call: TRBV29-1; cdr3_nt: TGCAGCGGCACAGGGGGCGCCGGTTATGAAGCTTTCTTT; cdr3_aa: CSGTGGAGYEAFF
d_call: TRBD2; clone_size: -; j_call: TRBJ2-2; v_call: TRBV29-1; cdr3_nt: TGCAGCGTTGAGCGGGGGGAAATGGCCGGGGAGCTGTTTTTT; cdr3_aa: CSVERGEMAGELFF
d_call: TRBD2; clone_size: -; j_call: TRBJ2-1; v_call: TRBV15; cdr3_nt: TGTGCCACCAGCAGAGAGAGGGCTAGCGGGATCGTTTTCTTC; cdr3_aa: CATSRERASGIVFF
d_call: TRBD1; clone_size: once; j_call: TRBJ1-4; v_call: TRBV9; cdr3_nt: TGTGCCAGCAGCGCGAACCCCGACAGGGAGTCGGAAAAACTGTTTTTT; cdr3_aa: CASSANPDRESEKLFF
d_call: -; clone_size: -; j_call: TRBJ1-3; v_call: TRBV7-2; cdr3_nt: TGCGCCAGCAGCTTATCCCCATCAGGTTTCTCTGGAAACACCATATATTTT; cdr3_aa: CASSLSPSGFSGNTIYF
d_call: -; clone_size: few; j_call: TRBJ2-1; v_call: TRBV12-3/TRBV12-4; cdr3_nt: TGTGCCAGCAGTTTACAGGAGTTTGAGCAGTTCTTC; cdr3_aa: CASSLQEFEQFF
d_call: -; clone_size: -; j_call: TRBJ2-1; v_call: TRBV28; cdr3_nt: TGTGCCAGCAGCCCCGAGTTGCCCGCTATGTGGTATGGACCTGAGCAGTTCTTC; cdr3_aa: CASSPELPAMWYGPEQFF
d_call: -; clone_size: many; j_call: TRBJ2-2; v_call: TRBV5-1; cdr3_nt: TGTGCCAGCTCTCTAGGACAGAACACCGGGGAGCTGTTTTTT; cdr3_aa: CASSLGQNTGELFF
d_call: TRBD2; clone_size: few; j_call: TRBJ2-1; v_call: TRBV20-1; cdr3_nt: TGCAGTGCTAGAGGGACTAGCGGGAATTCGGGGAATGAGCAGTTCTTC; cdr3_aa: CSARGTSGNSGNEQFF
d_call: -; clone_size: few; j_call: TRBJ2-3; v_call: TRBV9; cdr3_nt: TGTGCCAGCAGCGTAGAGGGACGCGCCTGGGGGGATACGCAGTATTTT; cdr3_aa: CASSVEGRAWGDTQYF
d_call: -; clone_size: few; j_call: TRBJ2-1; v_call: TRBV7-2; cdr3_nt: TGTGCCAGCAGTCCTTTCCCGGGACCCTACAATGAGCAGTTCTTC; cdr3_aa: CASSPFPGPYNEQFF
d_call: TRBD1; clone_size: -; j_call: TRBJ2-5; v_call: TRBV27; cdr3_nt: TGTGCCATCCTATTACAGGGGCCAGAGACCCAGTACTTC; cdr3_aa: CAILLQGPETQYF
d_call: TRBD2; clone_size: many; j_call: TRBJ2-1; v_call: TRBV5-4; cdr3_nt: TGTGCCAGCAGTCCAGGGACTAGCGCACCCCACAATGAGCAGTTCTTC; cdr3_aa: CASSPGTSAPHNEQFF
d_call: -; clone_size: -; j_call: TRBJ2-2; v_call: TRBV28; cdr3_nt: TGTGCCAGCAGACTACCGCTTCCCGGGACGAACGGGGAGCTGTTTTTT; cdr3_aa: CASRLPLPGTNGELFF
d_call: -; clone_size: -; j_call: TRBJ2-7; v_call: TRBV7-2; cdr3_nt: TGTGCCAGCAGCTTAGGAGCAGGGCCCAACGAGCAGTACTTC; cdr3_aa: CASSLGAGPNEQYF
d_call: -; clone_size: -; j_call: TRBJ2-7; v_call: TRBV27; cdr3_nt: TGTGCCAGCAGAGAGGGGTCGGGGTACGAGCAGTACTTC; cdr3_aa: CASREGSGYEQYF